This TCR beta chain was found in a study of T cells in localized non-small cell lung cancer. Study-level findings and limits: Of the tissues analyzed, uninvolved adjacent lung showed maximal T cell clonality, greater than tumor. Adjacent lung held a median approximately 57 of the top 100 tumor clones.

CDR3 length: 15 residues. The germline V gene has CDR1 KGHSH and CDR2 LQKENI. Deletions cut 1 base from V and 2 bases from J, with 8 bases between. TCRdb's copy holds only in-frame clones and misses some; the assay was immunoSEQ multiplex PCR. The repertoire holds some 25,000 clones, with approximately 88% as singletons. Concerning this clone itself: Its antigen is currently unknown.

This TCR was sampled from a woman aged 40-70 years with stage III lung adenocarcinoma. The source was peripheral blood mononuclear cells, collected before any cancer treatment. This rearrangement joins TRBV18 to TRBJ2-2, with D unclear. CDR3 residues: CASSPRNSNTGELFF. The CDR3, as DNA: TGTGCCAGCTCACCACGGAACTCCAACACCGGGGAGCTGTTTTTT. Supplemented by reference TRBV18 and TRBJ2-2, the full variable domain reads NAGVMQNPRHLVRRRGQEARLRCSPMKGHSHVYWYRQLPEEGLKFMVYLQKENIIDESGMPKERFSAEFPKEGPSILRIQQVVRGDSAAYFCASSPRNSNTGELFFGEGSRLTVL.